The sequence of this T cell receptor beta chain was determined in a study of CD8 T cells in Susac syndrome. Study outcomes and limitations: The study conceded that relatively few individuals underwent its TCR sequencing and HLA analysis.

Purification of the CD8+ and CD4+ T cells relied on negative isolation, and TEMRA cells underwent FACS enrichment. Comment on this clonotype: What it binds is not known.

The CDR3 contains 16 residues. Trimming pared 6 bases from V and 3 bases from J, leaving 17 bases between. 0.5 to 1 ug RNA was reverse transcribed with random hexamers. Multiplex PCR with immunoSEQ amplified the TCR beta CDR3 across 54 Vbeta and 13 Jbeta. MiXCR was run by TCRdb on the immunoSEQ multiplex PCR reads, yielding one entry per CDR3 protein. Among 150,000 to 200,000 distinct CDR3 sequences, roughly 95% were seen once, and the ten largest hold roughly 0.099%. Input material: CD4+ T cells from PBMCs. The chain joins TRBV12-3 or TRBV12-4 to TRBJ2-2; the D is unclear. The origin of this receptor is a human donor with multiple sclerosis. CDR3 nucleotides: TGTGCCAGCAGATCTCTGATGAAAGAACACACCGGGGAGCTGTTTTTT. It codes for CASRSLMKEHTGELFF.